Following are 25 T cell receptor beta chains from one sample sequenced in a study. TCRdb itself ran the RT-PCR reads through MiXCR, one entry per CDR3 protein. The repertoire includes 550,000 to 750,000 distinct CDR3 sequences, approximately 15% of them detected once, and about 3.6% sits in the top ten. What was sequenced was memory CD4+ T cells from blood. These receptors originate from a female donor in good health, serving as a healthy control.

This clonotype has only a few counts. The chain carries TRBV7-2 and TRBJ1-3, with a tentative D call TRBD1 (5 bases). Trimming left V 4 bases short and J 4 bases short, with 17 bases between. CDR3 length: 16 residues. Germline-derived CDR1 and CDR2 are SGHTA and FQGNSA. The CDR3 DNA follows: TGTGCCAGCAGCTCGAACCAGGGAAGAACAGGAAACACCATATATTTT. It yields the protein CASSSNQGRTGNTIYF.

This clonotype was seen ten or more times. The rearrangement joins TRBV12-3 or TRBV12-4 to TRBJ2-2; 9 nucleotides align to TRBD2. CDR3 length equals 15 residues. After removal of 4 bases from V and 0 bases from J, the junction contained 0 bases not matched to a gene. The CDR3 is CASSSSGANTGELFF. Here the CDR3 DNA reads TGTGCCAGCAGTTCTAGCGGGGCGAACACCGGGGAGCTGTTTTTT.

This sequence joins TRBV21-1 and TRBJ2-5; TRBD1, as called in the table, went unchecked against the DNA. TRBV21-1 is termed a pseudogene. CDR3 length equals 16 residues. CDR3 DNA: TGTGCCAGCTCGCTGGTGGGGACAGGACAAAGGGAGACCCAGTACTTC. This sequence encodes CASSLVGTGQRETQYF.

The rearrangement joins TRBV7-9 to TRBJ2-7; 8 bases fit TRBD1. Germline lookup yields CDR1 SEHNR and CDR2 FQNEAQ (reference sequence). The CDR3 covers 11 residues. The trim removed 4 bases at V and 12 bases at J, leaving 5 bases unmatched. CDR3 bases: TGTGCCAGCAGCTCTTTGACAGGGGTGTACTTC. It encodes CASSSLTGVYF.

The chain carries TRBV19 and TRBJ1-5; D possibly corresponds to TRBD1 (5 bases). The germline V and J ends were trimmed by 5 bases and 6 bases, with 11 bases remaining between them. Germline V gives CDR1 LNHDA, CDR2 SQIVND (reference sequence). The CDR3 loop spans 13 amino acids. CDR3 sequence reads: CASSVGTAQPQHF. The DNA of the CDR3 is TGTGCCAGTAGTGTGGGGACGGCTCAGCCCCAGCATTTT. Combining the CDR3 with reference TRBV19 and TRBJ1-5 gives the whole variable domain DGGITQSPKYLFRKEGQNVTLSCEQNLNHDAMYWYRQDPGQGLRLIYYSQIVNDFQKGDIAEGYSVSREKKESFPLTVTSAQKNPTAFYLCASSVGTAQPQHFGDGTRLSIL.

The chain uses TRBV20-1 and TRBJ2-5; the D gene is possibly TRBD2 (6 bases). CDR1 and CDR2 (germline): DFQATT, SNEGSKA (reference sequence). The ends were cut back, 5 bases at V and 5 bases at J, with 12 bases in the middle. This CDR3 spans 12 amino acids. CDR3 nucleotides: TGCAGTGCTGGAGGGACGTCGGAGACCCAGTACTTC. Residues: CSAGGTSETQYF.

This clonotype was counted only a few times. A much larger clone lies a single base off, so this may be a read error. The J gene is TRBJ2-2, the V gene TRBV5-6; 11 nucleotides agree with TRBD2. Germline V gives CDR1 SGHDT, CDR2 YYEEEE. This CDR3 has 16 amino acids. With V trimmed by 2 bases and J by 1 base, 1 base remained unmatched. The CDR3 protein is CASSFLAGGNTGELFF. CDR3 coding DNA: TGTGCCAGCAGCTTTCTAGCGGGAGGGAACACCGGGGAGCTGTTTTTT.

V and J are TRBV11-2 and TRBJ2-4; TRBD2 agrees at 7 bases. This CDR3 is 14 amino acids long. Germline V gene sequence: CDR1 SGHAT, CDR2 FQNNGV. V lost 5 bases and J lost 6; bases outside the gene matches: 7. The CDR3 DNA is TGTGCCAGCAGCCGAGGATCGGGGGGAAACATTCAGTACTTC. Translation gives CASSRGSGGNIQYF. Full variable domain (remainder filled in from reference TRBV11-2 and TRBJ2-4): EAGVAQSPRYKIIEKRQSVAFWCNPISGHATLYWYQQILGQGPKLLIQFQNNGVVDDSQLPKDRFSAERLKGVDSTLKIQPAKLEDSAVYLCASSRGSGGNIQYFGAGTRLSVL.

The chain links TRBV6-5 to TRBJ2-5, with D possibly being TRBD2 (6 bases). The germline V gene has CDR1 MNHEY and CDR2 SVGAGI. The CDR3 extends over 15 amino acids. V was pared by 6 bases and J by 1 base, with 15 bases between. The CDR3 is CASRPRLAVQETQYF. In DNA form, the CDR3 reads TGTGCCAGCAGGCCCAGATTAGCGGTCCAAGAGACCCAGTACTTC.

This chain uses TRBV29-1 with TRBJ2-7; no definite D call. V shed 5 bases and J shed 0 bases, with 17 bases lying between them. CDR3 length: 15 amino acids. Germline CDR1 SQVTM, CDR2 ANQGSEA. DNA for the CDR3: TGCAGCGTTAACTCGGCGGCCAGAGGCTCCTACGAGCAGTACTTC. It yields the protein CSVNSAARGSYEQYF.

The chain carries TRBV6-6 and TRBJ2-3; the match to TRBD2 covers 10 bases. The trim removed 5 bases at V and 0 bases at J, leaving 11 bases unmatched. This CDR3 region has 18 residues. The germline V gene encodes CDR1 MNHNY and CDR2 SVGAGI (reference sequence). DNA of the CDR3: TGTGCCAGCAGTCCAAGAAGCGGGGGGGTCTTTAGCACAGATACGCAGTATTTT. Translation gives CASSPRSGGVFSTDTQYF.

In this sample, this clonotype turned up a few times. This chain joins TRBV7-2 and TRBJ2-5; 8 bases match TRBD1. CDR1 and CDR2 from the germline V gene are SGHTA and FQGNSA. The CDR3 covers 15 residues. V lost 5 bases to trimming and J lost 4 bases; unmatched junction nucleotides: 9. CDR3: CASSPRGQKGETQYF. Written as DNA, the CDR3 is TGTGCCAGCAGCCCCAGGGGGCAGAAGGGAGAGACCCAGTACTTC.

In this sample, this clonotype turned up a few times. The rearrangement uses TRBV20-1 and TRBJ2-3; D uncertain. Trimming took 7 bases from V and 8 from J, leaving 16 bases between them. CDR1 is DFQATT and CDR2 is SNEGSKA in the germline V gene (reference sequence). CDR3 length: 12 amino acids. This chain's CDR3 is CSVPPTSGTQYF. As DNA, the CDR3 is TGCAGTGTTCCCCCCACATCTGGTACGCAGTATTTT.

The sample holds a few counts of this clonotype. This sequence joins TRBV20-1 and TRBJ2-3; maybe TRBD2 (6 bases). The CDR3 loop spans 13 amino acids. The V gene lost 6 bases and the J gene lost 1 base, with 11 bases spanning the gap. Germline CDR1 and CDR2: DFQATT and SNEGSKA (reference sequence). DNA of the CDR3: TGCAGTGCAACTAAGCGGGGCACAGATACGCAGTATTTT. Translating it yields CSATKRGTDTQYF.

This clonotype came up many times. The J gene is TRBJ2-5, the V gene TRBV24-1, with TRBD2 matching 12 bases. CDR1 and CDR2 from the germline V gene are KGHDR and SFDVKD. There are 15 residues in the CDR3. J gave up 4 bases and V 5 bases, and 4 bases lay outside the gene matches. The CDR3 here is CATSASGGAGETQYF. CDR3 nucleotide sequence: TGTGCCACCAGTGCTAGCGGGGGGGCAGGAGAGACCCAGTACTTC.

The chain is built from TRBV7-2 and TRBJ1-6, with 7 bases lining up with TRBD1. The CDR3 has 15 amino acids. V dropped 3 bases and J dropped 6; count of bases not matched to a gene: 5. Germline assignment: CDR1 SGHTA and CDR2 FQGNSA. CDR3 nucleotides: TGTGCCAGCAGCTTCGTGACAGGGTTTAATTCACCCCTCCACTTT. Translation gives CASSFVTGFNSPLHF.

The chain combines TRBV6-2 or TRBV6-3 with TRBJ2-3, with 12 bases fitting TRBD2. This CDR3 has 16 amino acids. Trimming at V came to 6 bases and at J to 5 bases, leaving 9 bases not matched to a gene. The germline V gene encodes CDR1 MNHEY and CDR2 SVGEGT. The chain's CDR3 is CASSSGLAGLKDTQYF. DNA of the CDR3: TGTGCCAGCAGCTCGGGACTAGCGGGTTTAAAAGATACGCAGTATTTT.

V usage is TRBV30 and J usage is TRBJ2-3; D gene ambiguous. Germline CDR1 GTSNPN, CDR2 SVGIG (reference sequence). With 1 base removed from V and 0 bases from J, the gap between germline ends came to 8 bases. This CDR3 spans 14 amino acids. The chain's CDR3 is CAWSDLTSTDTQYF. In DNA form, the CDR3 reads TGTGCCTGGAGTGACCTGACTAGCACAGATACGCAGTATTTT.

V and J are TRBV9 and TRBJ2-5, with D uncertain. The CDR3 loop spans 13 amino acids. Germline assignment: CDR1 SGDLS and CDR2 YYNGEE. Between the trimmed V and J ends, which lost 2 bases and 2 bases, there was a span of 7 bases. The CDR3 is CASSVAAQETQYF. The CDR3 nucleotides are TGTGCCAGCAGCGTGGCGGCACAAGAGACCCAGTACTTC.

There are a few counts of this clonotype. V usage is TRBV7-2 and J usage is TRBJ2-7, with D unresolved. This CDR3 contains 13 residues. CDR1 and CDR2 (germline): SGHTA, FQGNSA. The V gene lost 2 bases and the J gene lost 2 bases, with 7 bases spanning the gap. The CDR3 DNA reads TGTGCCAGCAGCTTACAGATTACCTACGAGCAGTACTTC. It yields the protein CASSLQITYEQYF.

This clonotype was observed a few times. This chain joins TRBV7-3 and TRBJ2-1; 10 nucleotides agree with TRBD2. The germline gives CDR1 SGHTA, CDR2 FQGTGA. The J segment lost 9 bases and the V segment lost 2 bases, leaving 7 bases of the junction unmatched. The CDR3 runs 15 residues. The CDR3 reads CASSLQASGRGEQFF. For the CDR3, the DNA is TGTGCCAGCAGCTTACAGGCTAGCGGGAGAGGTGAGCAGTTCTTC.

This clonotype has a count of ten or more. The rearrangement uses TRBV29-1 and TRBJ1-2, with D possibly matching TRBD1 (5 bases). Trimming removed 3 bases from V and 4 bases from J, with 12 bases in between. Looked up from germline, CDR1 is SQVTM and CDR2 is ANQGSEA. The CDR3 runs 13 residues. The CDR3 DNA follows: TGCAGCGTTGATGGGACGGCCGGCTATGGCTACACCTTC. It is translated as CSVDGTAGYGYTF.

This clonotype was recorded at least ten times. V usage is TRBV11-2 and J usage is TRBJ2-2; a possible D gene is TRBD1 (6 bases). This CDR3 region has 15 residues. CDR1 is SGHAT and CDR2 is FQNNGV in the germline V gene. Trimming stripped 5 bases from V and 7 bases from J, with 17 bases between. The CDR3 DNA is TGTGCCAGCAGCCCCAGCCCAGGGGCCGGCGGGGAGCTGTTTTTT. This encodes CASSPSPGAGGELFF.

Ten or more counts support this clonotype. The J gene is TRBJ2-7, the V gene TRBV29-1; 8 positions match TRBD2. The V gene end was trimmed by 5 bases and the J gene end by 0 bases; junction bases not matched to a gene: 3. Germline values: CDR1 SQVTM, CDR2 ANQGSEA. The CDR3 loop spans 13 amino acids. Written as DNA, the CDR3 is TGCAGCGTTCCGGGACTAGGCTCCTACGAGCAGTACTTC. It encodes CSVPGLGSYEQYF.

The chain combines TRBV28 with TRBJ2-1; D may be TRBD2 (5 bases). This CDR3 contains 15 residues. Germline V CDR1 and CDR2: MDHEN, SYDVKM. V was clipped by 6 bases and J by 5 bases, with 17 bases between them. Here the CDR3 reads CASSLPGVRNNEQFF. CDR3 coding DNA: TGTGCCAGCAGCTTACCCGGGGTCCGAAACAATGAGCAGTTCTTC.